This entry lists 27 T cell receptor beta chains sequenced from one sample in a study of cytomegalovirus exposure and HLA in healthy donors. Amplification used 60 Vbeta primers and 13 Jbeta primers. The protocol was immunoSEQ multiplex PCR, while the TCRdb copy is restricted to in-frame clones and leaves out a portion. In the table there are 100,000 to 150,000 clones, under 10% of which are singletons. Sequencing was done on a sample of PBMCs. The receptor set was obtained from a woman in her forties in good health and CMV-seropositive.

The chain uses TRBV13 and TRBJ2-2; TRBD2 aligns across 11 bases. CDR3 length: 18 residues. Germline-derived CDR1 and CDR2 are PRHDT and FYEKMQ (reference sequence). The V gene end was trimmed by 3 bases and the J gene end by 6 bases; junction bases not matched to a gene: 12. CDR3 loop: CASSLRARTSGSAGELFF. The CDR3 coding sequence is TGTGCCAGCAGCTTGCGGGCCCGGACTAGCGGGTCGGCCGGGGAGCTGTTTTTT.

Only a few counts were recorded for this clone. Written as DNA, the CDR3 is TGCGCCAGCAGCTTGGGTGAGGGAGGGGATGAAAAACTGTTTTTT. It yields the protein CASSLGEGGDEKLFF. This chain connects TRBV5-1 to TRBJ1-4, with a possible D match to TRBD1 (5 bases). Germline V CDR1 and CDR2: SGHRS, YFSETQ. This CDR3 is built from 15 residues. V lost 0 bases to trimming and J lost 6 bases, with 12 bases between them. Complete variable domain (other parts from reference TRBV5-1 and TRBJ1-4): KAGVTQTPRYLIKTRGQQVTLSCSPISGHRSVSWYQQTPGQGLQFLFEYFSETQRNKGNFPGRFSGRQFSNSRSEMNVSTLELGDSALYLCASSLGEGGDEKLFFGSGTQLSVL.

The CDR3 region is CASGGQGNNYGYTF. In DNA, the CDR3 is TGTGCCAGCGGGGGACAGGGGAATAACTATGGCTACACCTTC. The chain links TRBV7-9 to TRBJ1-2, with 10 bases that match TRBD1. The CDR3 loop spans 14 amino acids. V lost 8 bases, J lost 1 base, and 4 bases stayed unmatched. The V gene's germline CDR1 is SEHNR and CDR2 FQNEAQ (reference sequence).

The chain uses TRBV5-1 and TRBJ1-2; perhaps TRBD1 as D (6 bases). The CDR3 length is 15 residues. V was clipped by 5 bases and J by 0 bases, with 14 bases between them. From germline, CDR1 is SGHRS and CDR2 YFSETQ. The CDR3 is CASRSGTQTNYGYTF. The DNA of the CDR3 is TGCGCCAGCAGGTCCGGGACACAGACTAACTATGGCTACACCTTC.

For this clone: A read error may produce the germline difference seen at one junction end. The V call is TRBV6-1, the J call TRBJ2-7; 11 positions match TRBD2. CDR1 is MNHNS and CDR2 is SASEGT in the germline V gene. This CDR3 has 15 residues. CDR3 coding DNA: TGTGCCAACAGTTCCCTAGCGGGGGGAACCTACGAGCAGTACTTC. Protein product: CANSSLAGGTYEQYF.

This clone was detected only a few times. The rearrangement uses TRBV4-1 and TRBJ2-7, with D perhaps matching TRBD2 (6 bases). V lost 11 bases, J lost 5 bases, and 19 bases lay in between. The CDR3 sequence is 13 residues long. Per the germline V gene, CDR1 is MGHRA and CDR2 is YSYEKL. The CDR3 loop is CAGLREREDEQYF. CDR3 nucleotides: TGCGCCGGGCTACGGGAAAGGGAGGACGAGCAGTACTTC.

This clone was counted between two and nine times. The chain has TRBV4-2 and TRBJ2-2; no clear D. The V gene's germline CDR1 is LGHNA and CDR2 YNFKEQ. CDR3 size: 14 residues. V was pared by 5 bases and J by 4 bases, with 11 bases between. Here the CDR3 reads CASSDLGGTGELFF. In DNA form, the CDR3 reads TGTGCCAGCAGCGACCTAGGTGGCACCGGGGAGCTGTTTTTT.

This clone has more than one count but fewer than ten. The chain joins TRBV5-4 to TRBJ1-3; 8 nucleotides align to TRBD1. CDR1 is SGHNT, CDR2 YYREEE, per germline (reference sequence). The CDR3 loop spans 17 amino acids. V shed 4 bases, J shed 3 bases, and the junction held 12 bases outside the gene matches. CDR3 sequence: CASSRRQGPGGGNTIYF. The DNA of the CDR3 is TGTGCCAGCAGCAGACGACAGGGGCCCGGAGGTGGAAACACCATATATTTT.

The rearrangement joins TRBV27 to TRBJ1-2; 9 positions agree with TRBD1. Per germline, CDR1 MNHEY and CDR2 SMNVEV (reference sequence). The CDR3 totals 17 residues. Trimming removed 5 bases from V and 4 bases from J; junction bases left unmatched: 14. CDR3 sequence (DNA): TGTGCCAGCAGTCCGCGCATTGGACAGGGGTTACCCTATGGCTACACCTTC. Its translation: CASSPRIGQGLPYGYTF.

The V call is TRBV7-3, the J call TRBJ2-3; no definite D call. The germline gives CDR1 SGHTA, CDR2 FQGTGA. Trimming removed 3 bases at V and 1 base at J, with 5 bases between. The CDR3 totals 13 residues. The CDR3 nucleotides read TGTGCCAGCAGCTTGTCAGGCACAGATACGCAGTATTTT. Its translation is CASSLSGTDTQYF. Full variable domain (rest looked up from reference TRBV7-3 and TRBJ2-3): GAGVSQTPSNKVTEKGKYVELRCDPISGHTALYWYRQSLGQGPEFLIYFQGTGAADDSGLPNDRFFAVRPEGSVSTLKIQRTERGDSAVYLCASSLSGTDTQYFGPGTRLTVL.

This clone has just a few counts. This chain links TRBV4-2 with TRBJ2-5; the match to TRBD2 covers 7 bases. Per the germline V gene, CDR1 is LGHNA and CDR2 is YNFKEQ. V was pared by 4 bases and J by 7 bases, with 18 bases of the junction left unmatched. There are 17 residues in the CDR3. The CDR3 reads CASSPTTSGAPGGTQYF. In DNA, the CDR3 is TGTGCCAGCAGCCCTACCACCAGCGGGGCCCCGGGTGGGACCCAGTACTTC.

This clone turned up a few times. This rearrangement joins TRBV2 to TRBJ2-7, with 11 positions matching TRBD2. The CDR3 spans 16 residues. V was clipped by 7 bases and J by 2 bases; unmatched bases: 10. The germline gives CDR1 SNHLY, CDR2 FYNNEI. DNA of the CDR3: TGTGCCAGCACCCAAGAAAAGGGACTAGCGGCCTACGAGCAGTACTTC. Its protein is CASTQEKGLAAYEQYF.

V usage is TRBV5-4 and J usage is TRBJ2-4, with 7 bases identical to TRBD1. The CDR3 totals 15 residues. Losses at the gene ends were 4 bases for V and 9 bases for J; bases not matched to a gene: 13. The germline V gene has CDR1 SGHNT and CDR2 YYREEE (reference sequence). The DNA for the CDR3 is TGTGCCAGCAGCACCTCTACAGGGGTCGGAGGCATTCAGTACTTC. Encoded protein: CASSTSTGVGGIQYF.

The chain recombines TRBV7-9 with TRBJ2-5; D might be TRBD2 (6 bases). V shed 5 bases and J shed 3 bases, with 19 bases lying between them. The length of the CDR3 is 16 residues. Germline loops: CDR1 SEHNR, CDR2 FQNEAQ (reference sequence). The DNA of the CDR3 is TGTGCCAGCAGCCTGGGGGGACTCCTTAGCGAAGAGACCCAGTACTTC. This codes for CASSLGGLLSEETQYF.

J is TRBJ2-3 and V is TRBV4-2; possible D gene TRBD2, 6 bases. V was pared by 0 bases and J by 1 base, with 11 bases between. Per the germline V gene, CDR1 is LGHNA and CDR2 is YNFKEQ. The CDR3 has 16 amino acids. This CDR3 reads CASSQDKASGTDTQYF. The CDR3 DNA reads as TGTGCCAGCAGCCAAGATAAGGCTAGCGGCACAGATACGCAGTATTTT.

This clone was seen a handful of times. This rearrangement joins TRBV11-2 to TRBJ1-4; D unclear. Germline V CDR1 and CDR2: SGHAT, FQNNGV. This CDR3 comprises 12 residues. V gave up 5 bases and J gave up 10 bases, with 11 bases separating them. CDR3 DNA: TGTGCCAGCAGCCCATTCGCCGGAAAACTGTTTTTT. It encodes CASSPFAGKLFF.

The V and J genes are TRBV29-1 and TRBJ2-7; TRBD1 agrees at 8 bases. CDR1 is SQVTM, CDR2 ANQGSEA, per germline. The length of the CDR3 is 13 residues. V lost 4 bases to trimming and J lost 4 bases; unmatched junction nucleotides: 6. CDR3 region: CSVVQGALYEQYF. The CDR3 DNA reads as TGCAGCGTTGTTCAGGGGGCCCTTTACGAGCAGTACTTC.

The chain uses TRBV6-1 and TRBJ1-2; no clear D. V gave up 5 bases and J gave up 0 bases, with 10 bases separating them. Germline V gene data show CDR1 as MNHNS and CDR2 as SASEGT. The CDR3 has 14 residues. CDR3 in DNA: TGTGCCAGCAGTCCCTCCGGGTCTAACTATGGCTACACCTTC. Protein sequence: CASSPSGSNYGYTF.

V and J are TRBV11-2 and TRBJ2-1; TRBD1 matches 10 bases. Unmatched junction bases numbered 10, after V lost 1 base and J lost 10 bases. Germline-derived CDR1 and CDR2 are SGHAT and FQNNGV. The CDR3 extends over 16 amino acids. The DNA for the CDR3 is TGTGCCAGCAGCTTAGCCGCCGGGACAGGGGCAGGGGAGCAGTTCTTC. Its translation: CASSLAAGTGAGEQFF.

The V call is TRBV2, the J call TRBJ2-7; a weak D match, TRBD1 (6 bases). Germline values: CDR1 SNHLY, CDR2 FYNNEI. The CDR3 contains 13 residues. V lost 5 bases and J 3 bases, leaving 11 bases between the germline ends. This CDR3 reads CASSRQGCYEQYF. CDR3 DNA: TGTGCCAGCAGTCGGCAGGGGTGCTACGAGCAGTACTTC.

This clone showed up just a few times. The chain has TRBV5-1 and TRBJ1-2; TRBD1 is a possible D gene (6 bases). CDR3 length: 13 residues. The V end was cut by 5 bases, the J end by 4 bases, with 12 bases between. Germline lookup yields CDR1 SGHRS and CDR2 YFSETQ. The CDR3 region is CASSGRDTYGYTF. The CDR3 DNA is TGCGCCAGCAGTGGTAGGGACACCTATGGCTACACCTTC.

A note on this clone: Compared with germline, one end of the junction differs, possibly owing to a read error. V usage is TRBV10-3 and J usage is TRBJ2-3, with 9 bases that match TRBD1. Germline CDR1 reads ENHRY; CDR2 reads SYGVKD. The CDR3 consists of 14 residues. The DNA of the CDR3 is TGTGCCATCAGTGAGTCGGGACAGGGAGATAAGCAGTATTTT. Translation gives CAISESGQGDKQYF.

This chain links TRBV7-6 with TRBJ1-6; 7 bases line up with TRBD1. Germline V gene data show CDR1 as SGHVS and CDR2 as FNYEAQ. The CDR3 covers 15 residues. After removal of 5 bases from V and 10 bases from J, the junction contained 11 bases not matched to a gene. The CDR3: CASSPLEGATSPLHF. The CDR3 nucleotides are TGTGCCAGCAGCCCCTTGGAGGGGGCGACATCACCCCTCCACTTT.

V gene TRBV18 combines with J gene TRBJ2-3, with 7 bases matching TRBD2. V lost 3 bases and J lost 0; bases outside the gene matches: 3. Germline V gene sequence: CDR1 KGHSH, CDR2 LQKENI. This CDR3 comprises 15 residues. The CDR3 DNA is TGTGCCAGCTCACCGAGGGAGGGGAGCACAGATACGCAGTATTTT. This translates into CASSPREGSTDTQYF.

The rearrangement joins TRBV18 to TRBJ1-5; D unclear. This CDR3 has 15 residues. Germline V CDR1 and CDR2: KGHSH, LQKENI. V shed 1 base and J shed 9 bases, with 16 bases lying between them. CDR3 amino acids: CASSPQVETLGPQHF. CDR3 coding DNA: TGTGCCAGCTCACCACAGGTGGAGACCCTGGGGCCCCAGCATTTT.

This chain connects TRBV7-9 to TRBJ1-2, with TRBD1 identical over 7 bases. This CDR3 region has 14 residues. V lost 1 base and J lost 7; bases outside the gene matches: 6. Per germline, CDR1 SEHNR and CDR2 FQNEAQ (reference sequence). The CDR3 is CASSLVGTDSGYTF. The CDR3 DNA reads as TGTGCCAGCAGCTTAGTTGGGACAGACTCTGGCTACACCTTC.

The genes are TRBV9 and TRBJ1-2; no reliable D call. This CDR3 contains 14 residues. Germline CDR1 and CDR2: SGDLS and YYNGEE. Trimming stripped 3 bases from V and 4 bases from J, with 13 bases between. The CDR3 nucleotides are TGTGCCAGCAGCGGCCGATTCTCCGGCTATGGCTACACCTTC. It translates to CASSGRFSGYGYTF.